This passage covers 25 T cell receptor beta chains from one sample sequenced in a study of long-term antiretroviral therapy in people with HIV. Version v3.0 of the immunoSEQ assay was performed at survey level. Here immunoSEQ multiplex PCR was the method, and the copy in TCRdb shows in-frame clones only, minus some. The sample gives about 12,000 clones, 82% of which show up once; 15% to 20% is in the top ten. The source was unsorted PBMCs, collected around 8 years after starting antiretroviral therapy. The receptors come from a man in his fifties or sixties with HIV.

The chain links TRBV5-1 to TRBJ1-1; 9 bases align to TRBD1. This CDR3 has 14 amino acids. Trimming at V came to 5 bases and at J to 4 bases, leaving 6 bases not matched to a gene. CDR1 SGHRS and CDR2 YFSETQ come from the germline V gene. The CDR3 DNA is TGCGCCAGCAGAGCGACAGGGGGTAGCACTGAAGCTTTCTTT. It translates to CASRATGGSTEAFF.

The chain uses TRBV13 and TRBJ2-7, with 12 bases aligning to TRBD2. This CDR3 has 17 residues. Losses at the gene ends were 5 bases for V and 3 bases for J; bases not matched to a gene: 11. The germline V gene encodes CDR1 PRHDT and CDR2 FYEKMQ (reference sequence). In DNA form, the CDR3 reads TGTGCCAGCAGCCCTCGACTAGCGGGGGCCTCGGGCTACGAGCAGTACTTC. It codes for CASSPRLAGASGYEQYF.

The chain employs TRBV27 and TRBJ1-2, with D tentatively TRBD1 (5 bases). V lost 2 bases to trimming and J lost 3 bases, with 13 bases between them. The CDR3 has 15 residues. Germline CDR1 reads MNHEY; CDR2 reads SMNVEV (reference sequence). Written as DNA, the CDR3 is TGTGCCAGCAGTTTAGCAGGGACCGGATACTATGGCTACACCTTC. Its translation: CASSLAGTGYYGYTF.

The chain links TRBV27 to TRBJ2-7, with a tentative D call TRBD2 (6 bases). V lost 3 bases and J 0 bases, leaving 9 bases between the germline ends. CDR1 is MNHEY, CDR2 SMNVEV, per germline (reference sequence). This CDR3 has 14 residues. The CDR3: CASSFGGASYEQYF. The CDR3 DNA reads TGTGCCAGCAGTTTCGGGGGAGCCTCCTACGAGCAGTACTTC.

The chain recombines TRBV13 with TRBJ2-7, with D hard to call. Germline lookup yields CDR1 PRHDT and CDR2 FYEKMQ (reference sequence). The CDR3 runs to 12 residues. V was trimmed by 2 bases and J by 2 bases, leaving 4 bases between them. CDR3 sequence: CASSLTPYEQYF. CDR3 nucleotide sequence: TGTGCCAGCAGCTTAACCCCCTACGAGCAGTACTTC. The whole variable domain, filled in from reference TRBV13 and TRBJ2-7, reads AAGVIQSPRHLIKEKRETATLKCYPIPRHDTVYWYQQGPGQDPQFLISFYEKMQSDKGSIPDRFSAQQFSDYHSELNMSSLELGDSALYFCASSLTPYEQYFGPGTRLTVT.

This clone showed up just a few times. The chain recombines TRBV13 with TRBJ2-3; D is uncertain. With 2 bases removed from V and 4 bases from J, the gap between germline ends came to 7 bases. Looked up from germline, CDR1 is PRHDT and CDR2 is FYEKMQ (reference sequence). The CDR3 extends over 13 amino acids. CDR3 sequence: CASSLTEADTQYF. Written as DNA, the CDR3 is TGTGCCAGCAGCTTAACCGAAGCAGATACGCAGTATTTT.

This clone was seen a single time. The rearrangement joins TRBV2 to TRBJ2-3; 16 bases match TRBD2. V shed 6 bases and J 2 bases; nucleotides not matched to a gene: 11. From germline, CDR1 is SNHLY and CDR2 FYNNEI. This CDR3 has 19 residues. CDR3 in DNA: TGTGCCAGCAGGGGCCTGGGACTAGCGGGGGGGATCTCCACAGATACGCAGTATTTT. Translated, it gives CASRGLGLAGGISTDTQYF.

CDR3 in DNA: TGTGCCAGCAGGCGACAGGGTCCTTACGAGCAGTACTTC. Translation: CASRRQGPYEQYF. This chain connects TRBV6-5 to TRBJ2-7, with 7 bases lining up with TRBD1. CDR3 length: 13 residues. The J segment lost 4 bases and the V segment lost 6 bases, leaving 6 bases of the junction unmatched. The germline V gene encodes CDR1 MNHEY and CDR2 SVGAGI.

V is TRBV7-9 and J is TRBJ1-1; D not resolved. Trimming removed 5 bases from V and 0 bases from J, with 16 bases in between. Germline lookup yields CDR1 SEHNR and CDR2 FQNEAQ (reference sequence). This CDR3 comprises 16 residues. CDR3 residues: CASSPTLPGVNTEAFF. DNA for the CDR3: TGTGCCAGCAGCCCCACCCTACCCGGCGTGAACACTGAAGCTTTCTTT.

This clone was detected a few times. V is TRBV6-5 and J is TRBJ1-1; 8 nucleotides match TRBD1. J was trimmed by 3 bases and V by 6 bases; bases with no gene match: 9. Germline values: CDR1 MNHEY, CDR2 SVGAGI. The CDR3 is 15 amino acids. Here the CDR3 reads CASRTTGAEYTEAFF. The CDR3 nucleotides read TGTGCCAGCAGGACGACAGGGGCTGAGTACACTGAAGCTTTCTTT.

CDR3 bases: TGCGCCAGCAGCCAAGATCGACAGGGGGCCAACTATGGCTACACCTTC. Amino acids: CASSQDRQGANYGYTF. The gene calls are TRBV4-1 and TRBJ1-2; the match to TRBD1 covers 10 bases. Looked up from germline, CDR1 is MGHRA and CDR2 is YSYEKL. J lost 2 bases, V lost 0 bases, and 3 bases had no gene match. CDR3 length: 16 amino acids.

This clone was detected only once. This rearrangement joins TRBV28 to TRBJ2-1, with 12 positions matching TRBD2. J gave up 9 bases and V 3 bases, and 15 bases lay outside the gene matches. The V gene's germline CDR1 is MDHEN and CDR2 SYDVKM. The CDR3 contains 18 residues. In DNA, the CDR3 is TGTGCCAGCAGTTTCGGGCTAGCGGGGGGGGCACGCGGTACTGAGCAGTTCTTC. This sequence encodes CASSFGLAGGARGTEQFF.

The chain uses TRBV7-9 and TRBJ1-4, with D perhaps TRBD1 (5 bases). The CDR3 is made up of 19 amino acids. CDR1 is SEHNR and CDR2 is FQNEAQ in the germline V gene (reference sequence). Trimming left V 7 bases short and J 0 bases short, with 24 bases between. The CDR3 nucleotides are TGTGCCAGCACCCCCGGATGGGACTCAGAAGAGGCAACTAATGAAAAACTGTTTTTT. It specifies CASTPGWDSEEATNEKLFF.

V is TRBV9 and J is TRBJ2-1; D gene uncertain. CDR3 size: 11 residues. V was shortened by 4 bases and J by 4 bases, with 3 bases between the two germline ends. Germline values: CDR1 SGDLS, CDR2 YYNGEE. The CDR3 protein is CASSLYNEQFF. As DNA, the CDR3 is TGTGCCAGCAGCCTTTACAATGAGCAGTTCTTC.

CDR3 residues: CASSYEETQYF. The CDR3 DNA follows: TGTGCCAGCAGTTACGAAGAGACCCAGTACTTC. The V gene is TRBV6-5, the J gene TRBJ2-5; no reliable D call. Germline CDR1 MNHEY, CDR2 SVGAGI. Deletions cut 2 bases from V and 3 bases from J, with 1 base between. CDR3 length: 11 residues.

The genes are TRBV19 and TRBJ2-1; 7 bases agree with TRBD2. Germline V gives CDR1 LNHDA, CDR2 SQIVND (reference sequence). The CDR3 spans 15 residues. The V gene end was trimmed by 5 bases and the J gene end by 5 bases; junction bases not matched to a gene: 9. The DNA of the CDR3 is TGTGCCAGTAGTCCTTGGGGGGGTTTAAACAATGAGCAGTTCTTC. Its protein product is CASSPWGGLNNEQFF.

This clone is classed as medium-sized. The chain couples TRBV7-8 to TRBJ1-2; possible D gene TRBD1, 5 bases. The germline V gene has CDR1 SGHVS and CDR2 FQNEAQ. The germline V and J ends were trimmed by 3 bases and 8 bases, with 13 bases remaining between them. This CDR3 is 13 amino acids long. The CDR3 bases are TGTGCCAGCAGCTTGGGACCAACGGGGGGCTACACCTTC. It translates to CASSLGPTGGYTF.

This clone showed up just a few times. This sequence joins TRBV7-9 and TRBJ1-1; D is unresolved. Trimming took 7 bases from V and 5 from J, leaving 11 bases between them. Per the germline V gene, CDR1 is SEHNR and CDR2 is FQNEAQ (reference sequence). The CDR3 spans 12 residues. The CDR3 protein is CASTLGWTEAFF. CDR3 coding DNA: TGTGCCAGCACCCTAGGGTGGACTGAAGCTTTCTTT.

This clone occurred a few times. The J gene is TRBJ2-3, the V gene TRBV7-8; TRBD1 aligns across 7 bases. Per germline, CDR1 SGHVS and CDR2 FQNEAQ. This CDR3 spans 19 amino acids. V trimming: 1 base; J trimming: 1 base; junction bases outside the gene matches: 14. The CDR3 spells CASSLDGTESPLGTDTQYF. For the CDR3, the DNA is TGTGCCAGCAGCTTAGACGGGACAGAGAGCCCATTGGGCACAGATACGCAGTATTTT.

CDR3 residues: CASSLGQGNYGYTF. CDR3 DNA: TGTGCCAGCAGCTTGGGGCAGGGCAACTATGGCTACACCTTC. The rearrangement joins TRBV7-9 to TRBJ1-2, with D maybe TRBD1 (5 bases). The V gene lost 3 bases and the J gene lost 2 bases, with 10 bases spanning the gap. Germline lookup yields CDR1 SEHNR and CDR2 FQNEAQ (reference sequence). This CDR3 is built from 14 residues. Full variable domain (remainder filled in from reference TRBV7-9 and TRBJ1-2): DTGVSQNPRHKITKRGQNVTFRCDPISEHNRLYWYRQTLGQGPEFLTYFQNEAQLEKSRLLSDRFSAERPKGSFSTLEIQRTEQGDSAMYLCASSLGQGNYGYTFGSGTRLTVV.

The rearrangement joins TRBV5-6 to TRBJ2-7; D might be TRBD2 (5 bases). Trimming pared 0 bases from V and 0 bases from J, leaving 7 bases between. CDR1 is SGHDT, CDR2 YYEEEE, per germline. This CDR3 contains 14 residues. The DNA for the CDR3 is TGTGCCAGCAGCTTGGGACGGGGCTCCTACGAGCAGTACTTC. Translated: CASSLGRGSYEQYF.

This clone came up a few times. The V and J genes are TRBV18 and TRBJ2-7, with D maybe TRBD1 (7 bases). Germline V gene lookup returns CDR1 KGHSH and CDR2 LQKENI. Deletions cut 2 bases from V and 5 bases from J, with 16 bases between. This CDR3 region has 15 residues. The CDR3 region has the DNA TGTGCCAGCTCACCAACACAGGGGAGGTTTGACGAGCAGTACTTC. Its translation: CASSPTQGRFDEQYF.

This chain joins TRBV6-5 and TRBJ2-6; weak D call: TRBD2 (6 bases). There are 15 residues in the CDR3. V lost 2 bases, J lost 2 bases, and 7 bases lay in between. Looked up from germline, CDR1 is MNHEY and CDR2 is SVGAGI. CDR3 sequence (DNA): TGTGCCAGCAGTTACGGAGGGCCTGGGGCCAACGTCCTGACTTTC. It yields the protein CASSYGGPGANVLTF.

The chain recombines TRBV30 with TRBJ1-1; no clear D gene. V was clipped by 0 bases and J by 4 bases, with 9 bases between them. The CDR3 sequence is 13 residues long. Per the germline V gene, CDR1 is GTSNPN and CDR2 is SVGIG (reference sequence). DNA for the CDR3: TGTGCCTGGAGTGTGTGGGTGGGCACTGAAGCTTTCTTT. As protein: CAWSVWVGTEAFF.

In DNA form, the CDR3 reads TGTGCCAGCAGTGGAAATACAGGGCTTCGCGTCCTGACTTTC. It is translated as CASSGNTGLRVLTF. This sequence joins TRBV27 and TRBJ2-6, with D maybe TRBD1 (6 bases). V lost 5 bases and J lost 12, with 17 bases in between. Germline CDR1 and CDR2: MNHEY and SMNVEV (reference sequence). This CDR3 spans 14 amino acids.